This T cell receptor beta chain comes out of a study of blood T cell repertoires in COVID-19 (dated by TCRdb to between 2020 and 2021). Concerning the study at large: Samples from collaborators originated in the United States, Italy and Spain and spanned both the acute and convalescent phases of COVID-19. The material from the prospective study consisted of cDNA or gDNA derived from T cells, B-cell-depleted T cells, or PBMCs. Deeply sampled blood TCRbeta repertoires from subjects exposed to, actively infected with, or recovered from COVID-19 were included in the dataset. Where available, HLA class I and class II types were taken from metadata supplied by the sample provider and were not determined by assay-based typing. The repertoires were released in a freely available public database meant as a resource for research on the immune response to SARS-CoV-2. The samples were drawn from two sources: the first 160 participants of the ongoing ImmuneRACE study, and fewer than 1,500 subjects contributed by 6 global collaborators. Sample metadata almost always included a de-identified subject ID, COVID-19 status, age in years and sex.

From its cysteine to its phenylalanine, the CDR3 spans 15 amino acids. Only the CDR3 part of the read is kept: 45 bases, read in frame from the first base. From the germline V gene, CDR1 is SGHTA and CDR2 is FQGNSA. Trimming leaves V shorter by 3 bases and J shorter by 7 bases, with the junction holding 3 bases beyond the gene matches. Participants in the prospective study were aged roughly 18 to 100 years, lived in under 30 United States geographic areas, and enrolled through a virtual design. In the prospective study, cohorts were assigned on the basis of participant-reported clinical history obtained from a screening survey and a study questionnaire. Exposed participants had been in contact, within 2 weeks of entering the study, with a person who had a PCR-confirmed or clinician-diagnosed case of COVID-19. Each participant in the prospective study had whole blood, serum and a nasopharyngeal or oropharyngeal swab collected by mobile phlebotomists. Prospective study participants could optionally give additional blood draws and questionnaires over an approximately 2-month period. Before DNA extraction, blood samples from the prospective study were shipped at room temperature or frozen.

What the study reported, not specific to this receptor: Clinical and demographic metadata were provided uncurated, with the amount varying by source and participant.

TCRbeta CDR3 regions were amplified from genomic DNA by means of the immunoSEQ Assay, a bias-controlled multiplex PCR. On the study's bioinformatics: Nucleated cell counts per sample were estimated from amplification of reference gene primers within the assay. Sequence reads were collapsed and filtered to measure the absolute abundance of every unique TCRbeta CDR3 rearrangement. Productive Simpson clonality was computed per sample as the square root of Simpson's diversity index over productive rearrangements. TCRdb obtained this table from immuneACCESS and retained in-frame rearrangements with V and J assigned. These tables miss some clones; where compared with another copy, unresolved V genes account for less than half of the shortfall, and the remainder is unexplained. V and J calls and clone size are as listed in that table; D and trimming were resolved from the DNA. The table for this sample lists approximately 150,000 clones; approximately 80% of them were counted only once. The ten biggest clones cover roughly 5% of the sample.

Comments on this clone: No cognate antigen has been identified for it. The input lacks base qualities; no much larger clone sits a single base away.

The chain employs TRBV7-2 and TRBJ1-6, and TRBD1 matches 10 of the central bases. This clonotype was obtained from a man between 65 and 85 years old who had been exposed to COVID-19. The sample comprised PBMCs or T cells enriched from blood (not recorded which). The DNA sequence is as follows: TGTGCCAGCAGCTTTCGGACAGGGGGAAATTCACCCCTCCACTTT. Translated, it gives CASSFRTGGNSPLHF.